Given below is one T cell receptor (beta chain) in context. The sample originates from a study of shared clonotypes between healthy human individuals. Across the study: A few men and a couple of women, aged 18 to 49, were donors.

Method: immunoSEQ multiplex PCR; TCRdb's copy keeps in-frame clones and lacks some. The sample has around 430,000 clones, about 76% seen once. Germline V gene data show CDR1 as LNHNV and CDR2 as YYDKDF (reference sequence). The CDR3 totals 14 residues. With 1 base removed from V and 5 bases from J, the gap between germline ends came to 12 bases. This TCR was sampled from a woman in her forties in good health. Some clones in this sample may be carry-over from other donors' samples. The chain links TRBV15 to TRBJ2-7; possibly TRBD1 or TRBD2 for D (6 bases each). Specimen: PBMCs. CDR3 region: CATSRVSGAHEQYF. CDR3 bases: TGTGCCACCAGCAGAGTTTCGGGGGCCCACGAGCAGTACTTC.